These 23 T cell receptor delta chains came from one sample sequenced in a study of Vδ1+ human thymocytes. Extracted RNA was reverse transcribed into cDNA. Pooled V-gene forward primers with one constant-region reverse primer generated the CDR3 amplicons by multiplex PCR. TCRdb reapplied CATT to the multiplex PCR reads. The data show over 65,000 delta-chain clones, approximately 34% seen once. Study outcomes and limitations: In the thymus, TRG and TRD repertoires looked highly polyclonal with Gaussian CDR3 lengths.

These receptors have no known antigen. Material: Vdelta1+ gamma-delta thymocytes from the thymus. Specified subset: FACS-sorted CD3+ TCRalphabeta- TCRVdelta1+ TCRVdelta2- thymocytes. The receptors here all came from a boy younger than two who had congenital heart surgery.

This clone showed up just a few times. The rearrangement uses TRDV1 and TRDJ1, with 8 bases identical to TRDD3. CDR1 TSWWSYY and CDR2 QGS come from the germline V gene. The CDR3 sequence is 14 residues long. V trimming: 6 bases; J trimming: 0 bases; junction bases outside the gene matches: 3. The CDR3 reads CALGVLGDTDKLIF. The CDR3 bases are TGTGCTCTTGGAGTACTGGGGGACACCGATAAACTCATCTTT.

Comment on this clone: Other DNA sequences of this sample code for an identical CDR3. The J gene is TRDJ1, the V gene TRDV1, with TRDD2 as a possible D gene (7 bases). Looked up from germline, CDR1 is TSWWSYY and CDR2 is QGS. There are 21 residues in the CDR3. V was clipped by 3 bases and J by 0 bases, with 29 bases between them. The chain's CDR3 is CALGEGVPTRLGPPYTDKLIF. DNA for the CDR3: TGTGCTCTTGGGGAGGGAGTTCCTACTCGGCTGGGGCCCCCATACACCGATAAACTCATCTTT.

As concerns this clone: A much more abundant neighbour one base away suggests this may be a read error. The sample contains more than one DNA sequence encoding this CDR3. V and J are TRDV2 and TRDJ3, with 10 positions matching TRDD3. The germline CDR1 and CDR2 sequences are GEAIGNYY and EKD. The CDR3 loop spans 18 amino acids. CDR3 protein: CACRTGGFSSWDTRQMFF. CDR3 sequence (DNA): TGTGCCTGCCGTACTGGGGGATTCAGCTCCTGGGACACCCGGCAGATGTTTTTC.

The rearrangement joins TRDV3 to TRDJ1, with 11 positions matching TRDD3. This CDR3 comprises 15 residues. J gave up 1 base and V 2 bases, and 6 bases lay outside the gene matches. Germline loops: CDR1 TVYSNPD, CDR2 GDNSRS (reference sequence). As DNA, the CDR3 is TGTGCCTTTCGTATTGGGGGATACGCCACCGATAAACTCATCTTT. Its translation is CAFRIGGYATDKLIF.

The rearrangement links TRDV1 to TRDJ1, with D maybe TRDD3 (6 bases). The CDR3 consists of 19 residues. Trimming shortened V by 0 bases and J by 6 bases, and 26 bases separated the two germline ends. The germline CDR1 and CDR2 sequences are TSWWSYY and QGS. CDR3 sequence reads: CALGELSNTGRSPAHKLIF. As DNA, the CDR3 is TGTGCTCTTGGGGAACTATCTAATACTGGGAGATCGCCCGCTCATAAACTCATCTTT.

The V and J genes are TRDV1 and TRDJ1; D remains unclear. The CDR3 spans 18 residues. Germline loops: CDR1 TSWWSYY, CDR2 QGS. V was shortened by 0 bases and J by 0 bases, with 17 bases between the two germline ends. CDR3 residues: CALGELIPKTTYTDKLIF. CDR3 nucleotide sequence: TGTGCTCTTGGGGAACTTATCCCTAAAACTACATACACCGATAAACTCATCTTT.

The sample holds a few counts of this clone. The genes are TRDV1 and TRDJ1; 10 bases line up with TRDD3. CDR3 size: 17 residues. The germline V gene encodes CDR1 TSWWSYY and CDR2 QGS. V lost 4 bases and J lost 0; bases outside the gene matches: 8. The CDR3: CALGGRGIRFYTDKLIF. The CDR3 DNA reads TGTGCTCTTGGGGGCCGGGGGATACGCTTTTACACCGATAAACTCATCTTT.

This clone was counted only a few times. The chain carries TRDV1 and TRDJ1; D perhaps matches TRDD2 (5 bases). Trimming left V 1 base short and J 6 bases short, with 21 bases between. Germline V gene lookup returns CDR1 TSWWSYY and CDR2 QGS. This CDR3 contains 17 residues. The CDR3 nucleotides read TGTGCTCTTGGGGAACCACTTCCCTCCTCTCTAGTTAATAAACTCATCTTT. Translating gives CALGEPLPSSLVNKLIF.

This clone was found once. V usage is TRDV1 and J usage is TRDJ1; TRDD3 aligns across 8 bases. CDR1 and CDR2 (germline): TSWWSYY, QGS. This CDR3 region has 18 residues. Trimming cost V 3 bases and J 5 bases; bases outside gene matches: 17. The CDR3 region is CALGETISRRGDRDKLIF. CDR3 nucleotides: TGTGCTCTTGGGGAGACAATTTCCCGTCGGGGGGATAGGGATAAACTCATCTTT.

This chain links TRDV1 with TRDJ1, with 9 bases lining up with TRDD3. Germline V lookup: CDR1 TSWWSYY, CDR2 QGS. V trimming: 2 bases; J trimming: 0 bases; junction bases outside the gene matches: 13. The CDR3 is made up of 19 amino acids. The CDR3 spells CALGEWKNHWGTYTDKLIF. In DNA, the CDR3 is TGTGCTCTTGGGGAATGGAAGAACCACTGGGGGACCTACACCGATAAACTCATCTTT.

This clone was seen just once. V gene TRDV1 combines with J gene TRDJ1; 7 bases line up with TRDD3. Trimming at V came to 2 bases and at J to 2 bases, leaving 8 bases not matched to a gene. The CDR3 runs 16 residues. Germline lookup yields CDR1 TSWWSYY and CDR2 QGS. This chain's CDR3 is CALGEISEDTTDKLIF. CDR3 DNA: TGTGCTCTTGGGGAAATCTCCGAGGATACGACCGATAAACTCATCTTT.

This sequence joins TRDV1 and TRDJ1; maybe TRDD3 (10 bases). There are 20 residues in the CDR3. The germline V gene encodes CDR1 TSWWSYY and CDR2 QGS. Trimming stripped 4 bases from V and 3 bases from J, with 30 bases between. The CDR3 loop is CALGGPPFLRRWGIPDKLIF. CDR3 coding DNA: TGTGCTCTTGGGGGACCACCCTTCCTACGAAGGTGGGGGATACCCGATAAACTCATCTTT.

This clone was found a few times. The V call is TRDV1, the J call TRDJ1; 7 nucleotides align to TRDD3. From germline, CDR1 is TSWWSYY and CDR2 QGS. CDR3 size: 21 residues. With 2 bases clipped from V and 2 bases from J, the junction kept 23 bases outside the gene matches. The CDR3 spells CALGEYLLQPVLGIGTDKLIF. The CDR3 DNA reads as TGTGCTCTTGGGGAATACCTTCTTCAACCTGTACTGGGGATAGGGACCGATAAACTCATCTTT.

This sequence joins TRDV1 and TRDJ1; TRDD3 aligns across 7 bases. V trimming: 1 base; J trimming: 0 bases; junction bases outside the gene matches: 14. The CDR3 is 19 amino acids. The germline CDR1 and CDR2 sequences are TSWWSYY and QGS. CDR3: CALGERKGYLGANTDKLIF. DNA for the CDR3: TGTGCTCTTGGGGAACGTAAGGGCTACCTGGGGGCAAACACCGATAAACTCATCTTT.

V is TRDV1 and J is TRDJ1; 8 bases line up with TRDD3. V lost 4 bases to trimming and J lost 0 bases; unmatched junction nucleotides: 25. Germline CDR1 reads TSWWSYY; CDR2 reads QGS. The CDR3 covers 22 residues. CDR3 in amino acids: CALGGPLRRSLFGGLYTDKLIF. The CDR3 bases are TGTGCTCTTGGGGGGCCCTTACGTCGGAGCCTCTTTGGGGGATTGTACACCGATAAACTCATCTTT.

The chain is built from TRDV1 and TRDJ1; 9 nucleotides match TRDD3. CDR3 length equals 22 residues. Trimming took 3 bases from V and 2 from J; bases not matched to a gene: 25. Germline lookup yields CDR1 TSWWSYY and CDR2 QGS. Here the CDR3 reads CALGDRRPSHRGGYFGTDKLIF. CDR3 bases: TGTGCTCTTGGGGATCGACGGCCTTCTCACAGAGGGGGATACTTTGGGACCGATAAACTCATCTTT.

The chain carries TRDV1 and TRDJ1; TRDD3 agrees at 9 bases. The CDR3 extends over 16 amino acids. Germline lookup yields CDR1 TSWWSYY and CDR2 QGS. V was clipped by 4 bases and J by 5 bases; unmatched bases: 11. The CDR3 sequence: CALGALPVLGEDKLIF. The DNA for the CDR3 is TGTGCTCTTGGGGCTCTACCGGTACTGGGGGAGGATAAACTCATCTTT.

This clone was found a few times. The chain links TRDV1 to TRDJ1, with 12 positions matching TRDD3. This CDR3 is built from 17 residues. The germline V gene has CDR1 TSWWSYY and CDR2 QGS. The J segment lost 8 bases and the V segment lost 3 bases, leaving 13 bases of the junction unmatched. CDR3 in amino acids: CALGDHLSGLGDTKLIF. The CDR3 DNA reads TGTGCTCTTGGGGATCACCTTTCCGGGCTGGGGGATACGAAACTCATCTTT.

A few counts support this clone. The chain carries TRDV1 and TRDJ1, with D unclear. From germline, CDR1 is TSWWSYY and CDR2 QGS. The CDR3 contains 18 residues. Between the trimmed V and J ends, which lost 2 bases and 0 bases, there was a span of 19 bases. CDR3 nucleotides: TGTGCTCTTGGGGAATCGGTACCCCGGACCGTTTACACCGATAAACTCATCTTT. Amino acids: CALGESVPRTVYTDKLIF.

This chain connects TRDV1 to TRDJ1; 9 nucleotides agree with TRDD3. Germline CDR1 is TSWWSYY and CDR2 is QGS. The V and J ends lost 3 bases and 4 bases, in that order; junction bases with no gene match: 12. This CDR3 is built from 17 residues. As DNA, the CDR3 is TGTGCTCTTGGGGAGCAGCATCCTAACTGGGGGAGCGATAAACTCATCTTT. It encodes CALGEQHPNWGSDKLIF.

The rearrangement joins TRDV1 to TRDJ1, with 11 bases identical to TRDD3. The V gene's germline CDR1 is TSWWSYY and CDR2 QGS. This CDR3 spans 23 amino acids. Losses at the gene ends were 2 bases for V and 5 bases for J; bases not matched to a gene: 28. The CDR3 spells CALGEESPKVELHGGYGSDKLIF. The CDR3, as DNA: TGTGCTCTTGGGGAAGAATCCCCTAAGGTCGAATTGCATGGGGGATACGGTTCGGATAAACTCATCTTT.

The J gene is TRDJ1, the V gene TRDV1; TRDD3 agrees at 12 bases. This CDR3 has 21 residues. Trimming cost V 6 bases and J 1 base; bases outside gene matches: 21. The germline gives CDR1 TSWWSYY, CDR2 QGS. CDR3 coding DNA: TGTGCTCTTGGTCCCACTGGGCCGTACTGGGGGATACCCCCCGGCACCGATAAACTCATCTTT. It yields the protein CALGPTGPYWGIPPGTDKLIF.

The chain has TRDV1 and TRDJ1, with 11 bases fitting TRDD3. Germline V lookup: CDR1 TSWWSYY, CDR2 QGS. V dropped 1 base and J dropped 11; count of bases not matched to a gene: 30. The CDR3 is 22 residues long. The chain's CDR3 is CALGEPLSRIPYWGIVLGSLIF. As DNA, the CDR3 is TGTGCTCTTGGGGAACCCCTTTCCCGGATCCCCTACTGGGGGATAGTTTTAGGTAGCCTCATCTTT.